This T cell receptor (beta chain) was obtained from a study of cytomegalovirus exposure and HLA in healthy donors. The PCR used 60 Vbeta and 13 Jbeta primers. The data were produced by immunoSEQ multiplex PCR, yet TCRdb's version contains in-frame clones alone and is incomplete. This table has around 210,000 clones, 82% appearing once. This clone was observed a few times. Its antigen is as yet unknown. CDR1 SQVTM and CDR2 ANQGSEA come from the germline V gene. V was pared by 7 bases and J by 4 bases, with 8 bases of the junction left unmatched. The CDR3 covers 15 residues. Healthy bone marrow donors made up the cohort. General study points: Excluded were some V segments that proved indistinguishable, including TRBV6-2 and TRBV6-3. Common viral pathogens (according to a later analysis) appeared linked to several of the most significant clusters. TCR beta V segments were, for the most part, productive about 87% or about 30% of the time in an earlier analysis.

Sequenced sample: PBMCs. V is TRBV29-1 and J is TRBJ2-3, with 13 bases aligning to TRBD2. This TCR was sampled from a woman aged 40 to 49 in good health and CMV-seronegative. CDR3 nucleotide sequence: TGCAGCGCCTCGCGGACTAGCGGGAGCTCAGATACGCAGTATTTT. Translating it yields CSASRTSGSSDTQYF.